Listed here are 3 T cell receptor beta chains from one sample, sequenced in a study of cytomegalovirus exposure and HLA in healthy donors. Profiled with immunoSEQ multiplex PCR; TCRdb holds only in-frame clones, not every one. The table includes about 110,000 clones, almost 96% detected once. The sample comprised PBMCs. These receptors all come from a woman aged 18-35 years in good health and CMV-seronegative.

V gene TRBV29-1 combines with J gene TRBJ1-2, with TRBD1 matching 9 bases. V was clipped by 6 bases and J by 8 bases; unmatched bases: 7. Looked up from germline, CDR1 is SQVTM and CDR2 is ANQGSEA. CDR3 length: 12 residues. The CDR3 loop is CSVGRQGGGYTF. CDR3 sequence (DNA): TGCAGCGTAGGACGACAGGGGGGAGGCTACACCTTC.

The chain has TRBV6-1 and TRBJ1-5; D remains unclear. Germline CDR1 MNHNS, CDR2 SASEGT. Trimming pared 4 bases from V and 4 bases from J, leaving 17 bases between. The CDR3 is made up of 16 amino acids. Here the CDR3 DNA reads TGTGCCAGCAGTGTAATTCCTCGGGGTGTTAATCAGCCCCAGCATTTT. This encodes CASSVIPRGVNQPQHF.

The chain employs TRBV5-6 and TRBJ2-5; 8 positions match TRBD2. Looked up from germline, CDR1 is SGHDT and CDR2 is YYEEEE. V shed 4 bases, J shed 4 bases, and the junction held 3 bases outside the gene matches. The CDR3 consists of 13 residues. CDR3 region: CASSPGLAETQYF. The CDR3 DNA sequence: TGTGCCAGCAGCCCTGGACTAGCAGAGACCCAGTACTTC.